These T cell receptor beta chains were read from a single sample in a study of human T cells and chemical hapten exposure. Via MiXCR, TCRdb re-called the RACE reads, giving one row per CDR3 protein. This table has tens of thousands of distinct CDR3 sequences, 3.5% to 4.5% appearing once. Material for sequencing was whole blood. These receptors came from a human donor in good health. Some clones in this sample may be carry-over from other donors' samples. The CDR3 runs from the conserved cysteine through the conserved F or W. Fields, in order: CDR3 length, V gene, D gene, J gene, clone size, CDR3 protein, CDR3 DNA. A D gene is named only where the DNA matches it firmly. Clone size, where shown, is once, few, many, or a class for clones that have expanded.

12	TRBV2	TRBD1	TRBJ2-7	many	CAIDRDSYEQYF	TGTGCCATAGACAGGGATTCCTACGAGCAGTACTTC
12	TRBV6-5	.	TRBJ2-5	many	CASSYRGETQYF	TGTGCCAGCAGTTACCGGGGCGAGACCCAGTACTTC
16	TRBV19	.	TRBJ1-2	few	CASWDRRGRSDYGYTF	TGTGCCAGTTGGGACCGAAGGGGAAGGTCGGACTATGGCTACACCTTC
13	TRBV2	TRBD1	TRBJ1-1	.	CASSTRGQGAAFF	TGTGCCAGCAGTACAAGAGGACAGGGGGCAGCTTTCTTT
14	TRBV28	TRBD2	TRBJ2-3	few	CASRPGTSGSIQYF	TGTGCCAGCCGCCCCGGGACTAGCGGGAGTATTCAGTATTTT
14	TRBV18	.	TRBJ2-1	many	CASSPPLIYNEQFF	TGTGCCAGCTCACCTCCACTAATATACAATGAGCAGTTCTTC
13	TRBV6-5	.	TRBJ2-3	.	CASRTVLTDTQYF	TGTGCCAGCCGGACGGTCCTCACAGATACGCAGTATTTT
14	TRBV29-1	.	TRBJ1-2	few	CSVEAGPQNYGYTF	TGCAGCGTTGAAGCCGGGCCCCAAAACTATGGCTACACCTTC
11	TRBV29-1	.	TRBJ2-3	.	CSVEGVDTQYF	TGCAGCGTTGAAGGGGTAGATACGCAGTATTTT
13	TRBV10-1	TRBD2	TRBJ2-7	many	CASSGSGLIEQYF	TGCGCCAGCAGTGGGTCGGGACTAATCGAGCAGTACTTC
14	TRBV20-1	.	TRBJ2-7	many	CSARGPPVSYEQYF	TGCAGTGCTAGGGGCCCCCCGGTGTCCTACGAGCAGTACTTC
13	TRBV5-4	.	TRBJ1-4	.	CASSFRGRRGLFF	TGTGCCAGCAGCTTTAGGGGTCGTCGGGGACTGTTTTTT
17	TRBV5-6	TRBD2	TRBJ2-7	few	CASSSRRLAGMLYEQYF	TGTGCCAGCAGCTCGAGACGACTAGCGGGGATGCTCTACGAGCAGTACTTC
12	TRBV28	TRBD1	TRBJ1-1	.	CASSLRTGLTFF	TGTGCCAGCAGTCTGAGGACAGGGTTAACTTTCTTT